This T cell receptor (beta chain) was documented in a study of blood T cell repertoires in COVID-19. On the study more broadly: Spain, Italy and the United States supplied samples that represented acute and convalescent COVID-19. T cells, B-cell-depleted T cells, or PBMCs provided the cDNA or gDNA that served as material.

The CDR3 extends over 16 amino acids. Per germline, CDR1 SEHNR and CDR2 FQNEAQ (reference sequence). J was trimmed by 0 bases and V by 6 bases; bases with no gene match: 8. Assay: immunoSEQ multiplex PCR; the TCRdb copy retains only in-frame clones and omits some. The sample has approximately 120,000 clones, roughly 87% seen once. The sequencing input was peripheral blood. This sequence originates from an older man with active or convalescent COVID-19. The chain has TRBV7-9 and TRBJ2-5; the match to TRBD1 covers 9 bases. The CDR3 loop is CASSSGTGMYQETQYF. Here the CDR3 DNA reads TGTGCCAGCAGTTCCGGGACAGGGATGTACCAAGAGACCCAGTACTTC.